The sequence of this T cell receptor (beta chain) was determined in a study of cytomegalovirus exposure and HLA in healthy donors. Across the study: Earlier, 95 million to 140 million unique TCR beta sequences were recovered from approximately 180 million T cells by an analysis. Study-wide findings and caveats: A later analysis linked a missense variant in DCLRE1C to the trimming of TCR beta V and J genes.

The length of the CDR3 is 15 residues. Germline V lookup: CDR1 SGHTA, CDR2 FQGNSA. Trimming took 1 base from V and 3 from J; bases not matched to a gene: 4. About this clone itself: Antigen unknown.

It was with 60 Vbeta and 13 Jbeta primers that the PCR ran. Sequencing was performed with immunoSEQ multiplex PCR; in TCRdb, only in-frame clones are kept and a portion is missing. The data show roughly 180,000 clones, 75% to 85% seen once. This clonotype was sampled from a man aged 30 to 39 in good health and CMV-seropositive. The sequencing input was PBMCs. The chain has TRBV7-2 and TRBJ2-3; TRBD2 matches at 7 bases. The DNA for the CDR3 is TGTGCCAGCAGCTTAGTGGGGGGGACTACAGATACGCAGTATTTT. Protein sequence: CASSLVGGTTDTQYF.